This TCR beta chain was captured in a study of T cell responses to AZD1222 COVID-19 vaccine. Trimming at V came to 4 bases and at J to 4 bases, leaving 4 bases not matched to a gene. The CDR3 has 15 amino acids. Germline loops: CDR1 SGHNT, CDR2 YYREEE (reference sequence). Assay: immunoSEQ multiplex PCR; the TCRdb copy retains only in-frame clones and omits some. Here the sample spans about 82,000 clones, 85% to 95% being singletons. The sequence was obtained from an adult in good health. The V and J genes are TRBV5-4 and TRBJ2-2, with 10 bases lining up with TRBD2. This specimen was peripheral blood, taken on day 0 of AZD1222 vaccination. CDR3 nucleotides: TGTGCCAGCAGCCGCAGCGGGGGGGTCACCGGGGAGCTGTTTTTT. Protein: CASSRSGGVTGELFF.